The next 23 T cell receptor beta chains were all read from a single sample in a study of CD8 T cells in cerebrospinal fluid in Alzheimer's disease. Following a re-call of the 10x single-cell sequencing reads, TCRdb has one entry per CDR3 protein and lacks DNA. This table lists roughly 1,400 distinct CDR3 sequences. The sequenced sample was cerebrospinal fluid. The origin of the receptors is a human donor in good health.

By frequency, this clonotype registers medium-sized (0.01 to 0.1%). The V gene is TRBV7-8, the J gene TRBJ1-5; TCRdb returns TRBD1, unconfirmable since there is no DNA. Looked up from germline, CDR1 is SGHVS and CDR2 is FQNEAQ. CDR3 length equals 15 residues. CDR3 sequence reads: CASSPTGTGEQPQHF.

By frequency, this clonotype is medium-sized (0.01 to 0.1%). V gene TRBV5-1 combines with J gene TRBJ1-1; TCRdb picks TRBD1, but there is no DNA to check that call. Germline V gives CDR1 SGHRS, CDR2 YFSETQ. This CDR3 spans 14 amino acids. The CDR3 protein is CASSLGQRNTEAFF.

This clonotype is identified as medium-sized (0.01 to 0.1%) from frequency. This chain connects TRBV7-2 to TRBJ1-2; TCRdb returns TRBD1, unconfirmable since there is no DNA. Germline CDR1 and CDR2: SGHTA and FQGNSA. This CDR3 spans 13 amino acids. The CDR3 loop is CASSPNIDRVFTF. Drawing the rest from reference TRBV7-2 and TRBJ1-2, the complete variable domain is GAGVSQSPSNKVTEKGKDVELRCDPISGHTALYWYRQSLGQGLEFLIYFQGNSAPDKSGLPSDRFSAERTGGSVSTLTIQRTQQEDSAVYLCASSPNIDRVFTFGSGTRLTVV.

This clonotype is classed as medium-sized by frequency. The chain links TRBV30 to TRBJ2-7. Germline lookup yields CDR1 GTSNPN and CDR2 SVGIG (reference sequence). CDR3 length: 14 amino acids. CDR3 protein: CAWSVRLARYEQYF.

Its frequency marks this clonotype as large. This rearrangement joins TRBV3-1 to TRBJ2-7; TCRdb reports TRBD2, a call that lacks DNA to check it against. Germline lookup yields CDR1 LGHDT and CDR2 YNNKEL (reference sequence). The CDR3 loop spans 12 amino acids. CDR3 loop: CASSPDYHEQYF.

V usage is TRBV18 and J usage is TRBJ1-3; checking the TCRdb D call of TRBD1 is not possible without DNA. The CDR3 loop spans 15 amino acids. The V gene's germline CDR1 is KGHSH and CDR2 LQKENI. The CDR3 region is CASSPPPGAGNTIYF.

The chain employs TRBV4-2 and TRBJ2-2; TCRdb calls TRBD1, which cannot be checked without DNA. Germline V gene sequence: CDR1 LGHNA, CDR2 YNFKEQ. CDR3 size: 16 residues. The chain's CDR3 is CASSQEPGTNTGELFF.

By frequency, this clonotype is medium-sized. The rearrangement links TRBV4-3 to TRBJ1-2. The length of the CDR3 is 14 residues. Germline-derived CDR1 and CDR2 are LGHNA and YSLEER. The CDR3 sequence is CASSQDQQSDGYTF.

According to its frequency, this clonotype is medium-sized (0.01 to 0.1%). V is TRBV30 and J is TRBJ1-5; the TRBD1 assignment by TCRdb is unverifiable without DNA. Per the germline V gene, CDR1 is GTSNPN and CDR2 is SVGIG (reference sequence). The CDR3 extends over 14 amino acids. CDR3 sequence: CAWSATGIGQPQHF.

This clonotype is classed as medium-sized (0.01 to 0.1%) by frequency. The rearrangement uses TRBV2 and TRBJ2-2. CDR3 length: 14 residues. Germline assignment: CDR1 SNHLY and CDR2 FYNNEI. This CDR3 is CASSGAGNTGELFF. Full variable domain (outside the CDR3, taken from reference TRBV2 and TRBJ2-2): EPEVTQTPSHQVTQMGQEVILRCVPISNHLYFYWYRQILGQKVEFLVSFYNNEISEKSEIFDDQFSVERPDGSNFTLKIRSTKLEDSAMYFCASSGAGNTGELFFGEGSRLTVL.

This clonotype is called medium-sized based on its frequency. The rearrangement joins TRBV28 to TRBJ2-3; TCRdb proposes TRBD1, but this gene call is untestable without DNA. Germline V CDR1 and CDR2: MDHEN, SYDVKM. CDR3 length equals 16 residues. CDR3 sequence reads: CASSLIGRTSTDTQYF.

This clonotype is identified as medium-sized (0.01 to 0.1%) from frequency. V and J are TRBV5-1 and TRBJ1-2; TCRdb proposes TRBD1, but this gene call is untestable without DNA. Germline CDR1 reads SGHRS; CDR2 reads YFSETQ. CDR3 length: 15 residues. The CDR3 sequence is CASSSAVGADYGYTF.

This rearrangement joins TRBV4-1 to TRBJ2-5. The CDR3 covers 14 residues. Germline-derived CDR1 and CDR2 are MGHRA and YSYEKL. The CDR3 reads CASSQAQLRETQYF.

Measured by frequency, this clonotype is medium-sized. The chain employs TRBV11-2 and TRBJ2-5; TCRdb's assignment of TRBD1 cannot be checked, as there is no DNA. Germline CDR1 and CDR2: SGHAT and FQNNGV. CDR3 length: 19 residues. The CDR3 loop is CASSLVAGQGREGQETQYF.

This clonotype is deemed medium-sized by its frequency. The CDR3 is CASHRTGTTNEKLFF. The V gene is TRBV19, the J gene TRBJ1-4; TCRdb indicates TRBD1, and absent DNA this call remains unverified. The CDR3 runs 15 residues. Germline V gene sequence: CDR1 LNHDA, CDR2 SQIVND (reference sequence).

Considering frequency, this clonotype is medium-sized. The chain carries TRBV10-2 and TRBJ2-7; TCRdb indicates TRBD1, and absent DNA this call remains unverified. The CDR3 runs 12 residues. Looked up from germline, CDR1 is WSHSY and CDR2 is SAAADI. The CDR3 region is CASRRGFHEQYF.

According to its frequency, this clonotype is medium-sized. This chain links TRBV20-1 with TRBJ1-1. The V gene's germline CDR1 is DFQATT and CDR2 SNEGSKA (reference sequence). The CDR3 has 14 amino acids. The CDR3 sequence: CSARMWGMNTEAFF.

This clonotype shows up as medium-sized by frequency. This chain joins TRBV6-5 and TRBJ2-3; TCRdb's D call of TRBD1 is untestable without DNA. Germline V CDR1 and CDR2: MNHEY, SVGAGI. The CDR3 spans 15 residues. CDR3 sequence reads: CASSYGQGPTDTQYF.

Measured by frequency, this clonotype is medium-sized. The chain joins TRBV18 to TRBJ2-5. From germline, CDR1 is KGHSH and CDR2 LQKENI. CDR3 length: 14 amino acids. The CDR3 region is CASSPPRSTETQYF.

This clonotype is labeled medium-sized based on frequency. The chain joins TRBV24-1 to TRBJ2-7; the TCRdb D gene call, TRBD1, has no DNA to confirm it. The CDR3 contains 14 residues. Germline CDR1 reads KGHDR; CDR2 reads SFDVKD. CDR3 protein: CATSDRTGTYEQYF.

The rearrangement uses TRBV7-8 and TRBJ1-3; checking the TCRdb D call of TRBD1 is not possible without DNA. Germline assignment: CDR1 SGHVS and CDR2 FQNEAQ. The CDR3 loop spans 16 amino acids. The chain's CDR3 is CASSLREPPSGNTIYF.

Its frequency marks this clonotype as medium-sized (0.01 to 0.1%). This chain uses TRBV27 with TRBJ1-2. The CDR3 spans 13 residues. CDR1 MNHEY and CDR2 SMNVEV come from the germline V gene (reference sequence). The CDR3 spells CASSLSGPYGYTF.

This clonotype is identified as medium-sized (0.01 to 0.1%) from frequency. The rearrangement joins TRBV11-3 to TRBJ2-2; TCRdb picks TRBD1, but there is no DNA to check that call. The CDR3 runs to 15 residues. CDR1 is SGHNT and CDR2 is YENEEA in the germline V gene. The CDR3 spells CASSPSARGPGELFF.